This is a list of T cell receptor beta chains from one sample in a study of blood T cell repertoires in COVID-19. TCRdb's table, derived via immunoSEQ multiplex PCR, lists solely in-frame clones and lacks some. Of more than 85,000 clones in the sample, roughly 90% are singletons; the top ten hold around 6%. The sample taken for sequencing was peripheral blood. All receptors come from a man between 70 and 80 years old with acute or convalescent COVID-19. The CDR3 runs from the conserved cysteine through the conserved F or W. D genes are given only for firm matches. The size field is filled for only some rows; it gives once, few, many or a size class.

TRBJ2-7	TRBV6-5	-	-	CASSPGGYEQYF	TGTGCCAGCAGTCCCGGGGGCTACGAGCAGTACTTC
TRBJ2-7	TRBV10-3	TRBD2	-	CAIRPGLAVREQYF	TGTGCCATCAGGCCGGGACTAGCGGTACGCGAGCAGTACTTC
TRBJ1-4	TRBV6-2/TRBV6-3	-	once	CASSYGTFGDPKEKLFF	TGTGCCAGCAGTTACGGGACATTTGGAGATCCCAAGGAAAAACTGTTTTTT
TRBJ1-5	TRBV7-9	TRBD1	-	CARIIGQGVWDNQPQHF	TGTGCCCGCATTATAGGACAGGGTGTTTGGGACAATCAGCCCCAGCATTTT
TRBJ2-3	TRBV18	TRBD2	-	CASSSLASGADTQYF	TGTGCCAGCTCATCACTAGCGTCAGGCGCAGATACGCAGTATTTT
TRBJ1-5	TRBV19	TRBD1	-	CASSSVPGQGINQPQHF	TGTGCCAGTAGTTCCGTTCCGGGACAGGGGATCAATCAGCCCCAGCATTTT
TRBJ2-2	TRBV7-2	-	-	CASSLAAGASTGELFF	TGTGCCAGCAGCTTAGCCGCGGGTGCCTCCACCGGGGAGCTGTTTTTT
TRBJ1-2	TRBV7-3	-	-	CASSAGPNYGYTF	TGTGCCAGCAGCGCAGGTCCTAACTATGGCTACACCTTC
TRBJ2-7	TRBV18	-	few	CASSPFPNYEQYF	TGTGCCAGCTCACCATTTCCAAACTACGAGCAGTACTTC
TRBJ2-5	TRBV27	TRBD2	-	CASSWGGGEQETQYF	TGTGCCAGCAGTTGGGGCGGGGGAGAACAAGAGACCCAGTACTTC
TRBJ2-7	TRBV4-2	-	-	CASSQDHPIDIPYEQYF	TGTGCCAGCAGCCAAGATCACCCCATAGATATTCCCTACGAGCAGTACTTC
TRBJ2-1	TRBV27	-	-	CASSLWRSRLNEQFF	TGTGCCAGCAGTTTATGGAGGTCTAGACTCAATGAGCAGTTCTTC
TRBJ2-1	TRBV11-1	TRBD2	-	CASSLGGGESYNEQFF	TGTGCCAGCAGCTTAGGGGGAGGGGAGTCCTACAATGAGCAGTTCTTC
TRBJ1-2	TRBV19	-	-	CASSTNLPSLYDYTF	TGTGCCAGTAGTACGAACCTACCCTCCCTCTATGACTACACCTTC
TRBJ1-1	TRBV7-9	-	-	CASSSFGGTTEAFF	TGTGCCAGCAGCTCCTTCGGGGGTACTACTGAAGCTTTCTTT
TRBJ2-7	TRBV19	-	once	CASSINGPRDEQYF	TGTGCCAGTAGTATAAACGGACCGAGGGACGAGCAGTACTTC
TRBJ2-3	TRBV5-1	-	-	CASSLGVRGTDTQYF	TGCGCCAGCAGCTTGGGTGTTCGGGGGACAGATACGCAGTATTTT
TRBJ2-7	TRBV6-5	-	once	CASSYSKGVYEQYF	TGTGCCAGCAGTTACTCGAAGGGAGTTTACGAGCAGTACTTC
TRBJ1-2	TRBV10-1	-	-	CASSEDRSYGYTF	TGCGCCAGCAGTGAGGACAGATCTTATGGCTACACCTTC
TRBJ1-2	TRBV6-4	-	-	CASSAGPGYGYTF	TGTGCCAGCAGTGCAGGGCCTGGCTATGGCTACACCTTC
TRBJ2-1	TRBV11-2	-	-	CASSATGYNEQFF	TGTGCCAGCAGCGCGACGGGATACAATGAGCAGTTCTTC
TRBJ2-1	TRBV9	-	once	CASSPTSSYNEQFF	TGTGCCAGCAGCCCAACTAGCTCCTACAATGAGCAGTTCTTC